This is a list of T cell receptor beta chains from one sample in a study of shared T cell receptors in the human thymus. TCRdb keeps only in-frame clones here, not all; method: immunoSEQ multiplex PCR. The sample lists roughly 660,000 clones, roughly 90% occurring once. These data are also associated with another study on human thymus T cells.

Source material: thymocytes. The origin of the receptors is a boy in the first two years of life with a congenital heart defect. Both conserved end residues are part of each CDR3. D genes are given only for firm matches. Clone size is given for some rows only: seen once, a few or many times, or a class if the clone is expanded.

DNA: TGTGCCAGCAGGCTCACAGGGGAAGAGTCCTACGAGCAGTACTTC
CDR3: CASRLTGEESYEQYF
length: 15
D: TRBD1
V: TRBV6-1
J: TRBJ2-7
size: -

DNA: TGTGCCAGCAGCCCAACAGGGTATGGTGGCTACACCTTC
CDR3: CASSPTGYGGYTF
length: 13
D: -
V: TRBV27
J: TRBJ1-2
size: -

DNA: TGTGCCAGCAGTTACCCGGGACAGTCTGCTGAAGCTTTCTTT
CDR3: CASSYPGQSAEAFF
length: 14
D: TRBD1
V: TRBV7-9
J: TRBJ1-1
size: -

DNA: TGTGCCAGCATCCCCCCTTTTGGCACAGATACGCAGTATTTT
CDR3: CASIPPFGTDTQYF
length: 14
D: -
V: TRBV7-9
J: TRBJ2-3
size: once

DNA: TGTGCCAGCAGCCCCAGGACTAGCGGGAAATCCTACAATGAGCAGTTCTTC
CDR3: CASSPRTSGKSYNEQFF
length: 17
D: TRBD2
V: TRBV14
J: TRBJ2-1
size: -

DNA: TGTGCCAGCAGTGAATGCGGGGATAGCGGGAGGAGCGCCTACGAGCAGTACTTC
CDR3: CASSECGDSGRSAYEQYF
length: 18
D: TRBD2
V: TRBV2
J: TRBJ2-7
size: -

DNA: TGTGCCAGCAGTACCGGTCGAGCGGGACTCACAGATACGCAGTATTTT
CDR3: CASSTGRAGLTDTQYF
length: 16
D: TRBD2
V: TRBV2
J: TRBJ2-3
size: -

DNA: TGTGCCAGTAGTATAGGCCCCCGGGGGACTAGCGGAACCGGGGAGCTGTTTTTT
CDR3: CASSIGPRGTSGTGELFF
length: 18
D: TRBD2
V: TRBV19
J: TRBJ2-2
size: -

DNA: TGTGCCAGCAGCTTGATGGGACAGGGGAAAGAGACCCAGTACTTC
CDR3: CASSLMGQGKETQYF
length: 15
D: TRBD1
V: TRBV5-4
J: TRBJ2-5
size: -

DNA: TGCGCCAGCAGCTTGCGGAGCCAGCAAGAGACCCAGTACTTC
CDR3: CASSLRSQQETQYF
length: 14
D: -
V: TRBV5-1
J: TRBJ2-5
size: -

DNA: TGTGCCAGCAGTTCCCAACGAACAGGGAACACTGAAGCTTTCTTT
CDR3: CASSSQRTGNTEAFF
length: 15
D: -
V: TRBV28
J: TRBJ1-1
size: few

DNA: TGCGCCAGCAGCTTGGTCGGACAGGGATCCTACGAGCAGTACTTC
CDR3: CASSLVGQGSYEQYF
length: 15
D: TRBD1
V: TRBV5-1
J: TRBJ2-7
size: -

DNA: TGTGCCATCAGTCCCCCCCGGGGACAGGTACCCTACGAGCAGTACTTC
CDR3: CAISPPRGQVPYEQYF
length: 16
D: TRBD1
V: TRBV10-3
J: TRBJ2-7
size: -

DNA: TGTGCCAGCAGCTTTAGTACGGTTAACACCGGGGAGCTGTTTTTT
CDR3: CASSFSTVNTGELFF
length: 15
D: -
V: TRBV7-9
J: TRBJ2-2
size: -

DNA: TGTGCCAGCAGCTTGACTAGCGGATACCAAGAGACCCAGTACTTC
CDR3: CASSLTSGYQETQYF
length: 15
D: TRBD2
V: TRBV5-6
J: TRBJ2-5
size: -

DNA: TGTGCCAGCAGTAACCGGGACAGATCATACAATGAGCAGTTCTTC
CDR3: CASSNRDRSYNEQFF
length: 15
D: TRBD1
V: TRBV6-5
J: TRBJ2-1
size: -

DNA: TGCGCCAGCAGCTTGGTCCCCCGCCGGGGATCAGGGAACACTGAAGCTTTCTTT
CDR3: CASSLVPRRGSGNTEAFF
length: 18
D: -
V: TRBV5-1
J: TRBJ1-1
size: -

DNA: TGTGCCAGCAGTTACTCGACAGCCTATGGCTACACCTTC
CDR3: CASSYSTAYGYTF
length: 13
D: -
V: TRBV27
J: TRBJ1-2
size: few

DNA: TGTGCCAGCAGCTTGCTACTCCCCAGCACAGATACGCAGTATTTT
CDR3: CASSLLLPSTDTQYF
length: 15
D: -
V: TRBV5-6
J: TRBJ2-3
size: -

DNA: TGCGCCAGCAGCAAGAGGTGGTTCGGACTCCCCTACGAGCAGTACTTC
CDR3: CASSKRWFGLPYEQYF
length: 16
D: -
V: TRBV4-1
J: TRBJ2-7
size: -

DNA: TGTGCCAGCAGCAGGCCTGCACAGGGAGACGGCAACGAGCAGTACTTC
CDR3: CASSRPAQGDGNEQYF
length: 16
D: -
V: TRBV7-9
J: TRBJ2-7
size: -

DNA: TGTGCCAGCAGCTACCTAGCATGGGGGGGCGAGACCCAGTACTTC
CDR3: CASSYLAWGGETQYF
length: 15
D: -
V: TRBV7-8
J: TRBJ2-5
size: -

DNA: TGCGCCAGCAGCCAAGTTAACCAGGGGACTGAAGCTTTCTTT
CDR3: CASSQVNQGTEAFF
length: 14
D: -
V: TRBV4-1
J: TRBJ1-1
size: -

DNA: TGTGCCAGCAGCTCCCGACTAGCGGGAGGGTGGGAGCAGTACTTC
CDR3: CASSSRLAGGWEQYF
length: 15
D: TRBD2
V: TRBV11-2
J: TRBJ2-7
size: -

DNA: TGTGCCAGCAGCGGTGCGGGAGGGAGCTACAATGAGCAGTTCTTC
CDR3: CASSGAGGSYNEQFF
length: 15
D: TRBD2
V: TRBV9
J: TRBJ2-1
size: -

DNA: TGCGCCAGCAGCCAAAACTCGGGACTAGGGGCAACCAGGGAGACCCAGTACTTC
CDR3: CASSQNSGLGATRETQYF
length: 18
D: TRBD2
V: TRBV4-1
J: TRBJ2-5
size: -

DNA: TGTGCCAGCCGGGACTACAGCAATGAGCAGTTCTTC
CDR3: CASRDYSNEQFF
length: 12
D: TRBD2
V: TRBV6-1
J: TRBJ2-1
size: -

DNA: TGTGCCAGCAGGGAACTAGCGGGAGAAGGAAACACCGGGGAGCTGTTTTTT
CDR3: CASRELAGEGNTGELFF
length: 17
D: TRBD2
V: TRBV25-1
J: TRBJ2-2
size: -